This T cell receptor beta chain is drawn from a study of cytomegalovirus exposure and HLA in healthy donors. Broader study findings: The authors listed around 150 TCR beta chains as cytomegalovirus-associated. The likely origin of a cluster of highly shared sequence variants was a sequencing artifact. Serostatus for CMV was the only available immune exposure information.

The PCR used 60 Vbeta and 13 Jbeta primers. Clones were read by immunoSEQ multiplex PCR, and TCRdb kept only the in-frame ones, dropping some. The sample carries 90,000 to 150,000 clones, approximately 15% recorded once. About this clone: What it binds is unknown.

This CDR3 has 15 amino acids. Trimming cost V 6 bases and J 9 bases; bases outside gene matches: 15. Germline V gene sequence: CDR1 MGHDK, CDR2 SYGVNS. The chain employs TRBV25-1 and TRBJ1-1; 8 bases align to TRBD1. The clonotype was recovered from a woman younger than 35 in good health and CMV-seronegative. Sequencing input: PBMCs. The CDR3 sequence is CASRDRGIAGGKAFF. CDR3 in DNA: TGTGCCAGCAGAGACCGGGGGATTGCAGGGGGCAAAGCTTTCTTT.